The T cell receptor beta chain described here comes from a study of blood T cell repertoires in COVID-19 (dated by TCRdb to the early 2020s). Context from the whole study: Samples covering the acute and convalescent phases of COVID-19 were provided by collaborators in the United States, Italy and Spain. Samples came from the ongoing ImmuneRACE study (first 160 participants) plus 1,254 subjects from 6 global collaborators. The dataset comprised deeply sampled blood TCRbeta repertoires from subjects exposed to, actively infected with, or recovered from COVID-19. Where available, HLA class I and class II types were obtained from metadata supplied by the sample provider rather than from assay-based typing. Sample metadata almost always included a de-identified subject ID, COVID-19 status, age in years and sex. The material from the prospective study consisted of cDNA or gDNA derived from T cells, B-cell-depleted T cells, or PBMCs. A freely available public database, intended as a resource for researchers studying the immune response to SARS-CoV-2, is where the repertoires were released. Study-wide conclusions, independent of this receptor: The amount of clinical and demographic metadata varied by source and participant and was provided uncurated.

Relative to germline, V is 0 bases shorter and J is 3 bases shorter, with 9 bases between their ends. From its cysteine to its phenylalanine, the CDR3 spans 14 amino acids. Left in the record is the CDR3 DNA by itself, 42 bases read in frame from the first base. The germline V gene encodes CDR1 GTSNPN and CDR2 SVGIG (reference sequence). Whole blood was collected in K2EDTA tubes by collaborating institutions according to the institutions' own protocols. For TCRbeta analysis, collaborator samples were shipped as frozen whole blood, as isolated PBMCs, or as DNA extracted from either sample type. A note on this clone: This clone's antigen is unknown. It has no much larger one-base neighbor in the sample; base qualities were not kept.

TCRbeta CDR3 regions were amplified from genomic DNA by means of the immunoSEQ Assay, a bias-controlled multiplex PCR. The original methods were these. The number of nucleated cells in each sample was estimated by amplification of reference gene primers within the assay. Sequence reads were collapsed and filtered to measure the absolute abundance of every unique TCRbeta CDR3 rearrangement. For each sample, productive Simpson clonality was calculated by taking the square root of Simpson's diversity index across productive rearrangements. TCRdb's version of the immuneACCESS table is confined to in-frame rearrangements and falls short of the full clone set. An unresolved V gene accounts for under half of the shortfall where checked; the remainder is of unknown origin. The DNA gave D and trimming, while V, J and clone size come from that table. The sample includes 100,000 or so clones, with approximately 90% observed a single time. The ten top clones hold around 0.94% of the sample.

The sequenced material came from peripheral blood. The receptor was derived from a man aged 55-75 years with acute or convalescent COVID-19. The receptor chain draws on TRBV30 and TRBJ2-1; the D gene is unclear. Here is the DNA: TGTGCCTGGAGTGTGGAGCTCGTCTACAATGAGCAGTTCTTC. It translates to CAWSVELVYNEQFF.